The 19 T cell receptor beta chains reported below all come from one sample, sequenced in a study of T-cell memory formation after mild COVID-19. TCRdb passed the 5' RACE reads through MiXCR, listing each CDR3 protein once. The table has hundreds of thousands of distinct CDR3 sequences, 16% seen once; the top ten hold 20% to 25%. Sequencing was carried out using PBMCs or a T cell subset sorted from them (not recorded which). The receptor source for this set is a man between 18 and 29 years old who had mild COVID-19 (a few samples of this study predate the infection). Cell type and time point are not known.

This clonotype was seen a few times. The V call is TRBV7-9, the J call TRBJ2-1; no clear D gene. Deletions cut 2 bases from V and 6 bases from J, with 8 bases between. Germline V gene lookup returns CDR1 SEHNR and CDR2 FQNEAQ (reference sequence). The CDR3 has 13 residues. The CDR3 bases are TGTGCCAGCAGCTTATCCGGTACCAATGAGCAGTTCTTC. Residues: CASSLSGTNEQFF. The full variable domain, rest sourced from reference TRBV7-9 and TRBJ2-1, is DTGVSQNPRHKITKRGQNVTFRCDPISEHNRLYWYRQTLGQGPEFLTYFQNEAQLEKSRLLSDRFSAERPKGSFSTLEIQRTEQGDSAMYLCASSLSGTNEQFFGPGTRLTVL.

The CDR3 coding sequence is TGTGCCAGCAGCTGGGAACCGAGCTCCTACGAGCAGTACTTC. Its translation: CASSWEPSSYEQYF. The chain links TRBV12-3 or TRBV12-4 to TRBJ2-7; no clear D gene. The CDR3 extends over 14 amino acids. The V end lost 6 bases, the J end lost 0 bases, and 12 bases lay between the germline ends.

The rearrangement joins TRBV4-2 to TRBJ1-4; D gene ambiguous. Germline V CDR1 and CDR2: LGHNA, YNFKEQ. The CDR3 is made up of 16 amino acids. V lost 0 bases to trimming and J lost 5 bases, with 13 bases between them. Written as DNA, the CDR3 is TGTGCCAGCAGCCAAGATCCGCGTGTGGGAAATGAAAAACTGTTTTTT. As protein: CASSQDPRVGNEKLFF.

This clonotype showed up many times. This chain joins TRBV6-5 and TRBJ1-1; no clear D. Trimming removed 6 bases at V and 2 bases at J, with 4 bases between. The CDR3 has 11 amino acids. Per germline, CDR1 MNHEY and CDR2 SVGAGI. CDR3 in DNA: TGTGCCAGCAGGCTCAACACTGAAGCTTTCTTT. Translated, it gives CASRLNTEAFF.

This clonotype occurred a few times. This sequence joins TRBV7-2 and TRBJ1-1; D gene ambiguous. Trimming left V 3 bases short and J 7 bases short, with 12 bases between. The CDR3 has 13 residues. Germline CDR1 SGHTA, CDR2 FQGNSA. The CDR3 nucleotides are TGTGCCAGCAGCTTTAGACGGACGGTTGAAGCTTTCTTT. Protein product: CASSFRRTVEAFF.

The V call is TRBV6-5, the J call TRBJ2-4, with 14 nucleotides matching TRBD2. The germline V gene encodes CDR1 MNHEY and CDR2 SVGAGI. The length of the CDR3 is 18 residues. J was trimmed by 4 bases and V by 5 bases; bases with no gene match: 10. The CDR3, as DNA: TGTGCCAGCAGTCAAACGGGAAGGACTAGCGGGGGGAAAAACATTCAGTACTTC. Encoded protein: CASSQTGRTSGGKNIQYF.

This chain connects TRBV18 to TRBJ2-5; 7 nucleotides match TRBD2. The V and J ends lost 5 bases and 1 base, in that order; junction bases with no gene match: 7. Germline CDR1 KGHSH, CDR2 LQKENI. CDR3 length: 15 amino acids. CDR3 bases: TGTGCCAGCTCATCCCGGGGAGGGGCCCAAGAGACCCAGTACTTC. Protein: CASSSRGGAQETQYF. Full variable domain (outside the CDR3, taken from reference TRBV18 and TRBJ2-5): NAGVMQNPRHLVRRRGQEARLRCSPMKGHSHVYWYRQLPEEGLKFMVYLQKENIIDESGMPKERFSAEFPKEGPSILRIQQVVRGDSAAYFCASSSRGGAQETQYFGPGTRLLVL.

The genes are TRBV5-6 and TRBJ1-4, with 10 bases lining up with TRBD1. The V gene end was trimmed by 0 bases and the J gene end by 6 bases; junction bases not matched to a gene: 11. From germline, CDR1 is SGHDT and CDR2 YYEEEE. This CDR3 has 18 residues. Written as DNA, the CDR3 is TGTGCCAGCAGCTTGGGGTACGGGACAGGGGTCTCTGATGAAAAACTGTTTTTT. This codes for CASSLGYGTGVSDEKLFF.

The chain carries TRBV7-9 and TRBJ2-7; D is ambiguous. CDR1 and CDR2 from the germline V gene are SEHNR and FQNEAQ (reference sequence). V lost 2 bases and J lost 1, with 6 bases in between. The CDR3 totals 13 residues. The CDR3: CASSLLGSYEQYF. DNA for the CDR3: TGTGCCAGCAGCTTATTGGGGTCCTACGAGCAGTACTTC.

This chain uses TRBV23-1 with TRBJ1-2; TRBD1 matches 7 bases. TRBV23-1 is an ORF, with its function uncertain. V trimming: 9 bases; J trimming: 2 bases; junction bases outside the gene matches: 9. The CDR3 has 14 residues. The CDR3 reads CARHGQAFNYGYTF. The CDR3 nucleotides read TGCGCCAGACACGGACAGGCGTTCAACTATGGCTACACCTTC.

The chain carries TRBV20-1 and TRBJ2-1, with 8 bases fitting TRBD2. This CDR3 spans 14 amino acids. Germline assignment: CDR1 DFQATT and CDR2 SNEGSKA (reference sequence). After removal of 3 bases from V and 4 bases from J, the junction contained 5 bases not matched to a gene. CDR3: CSASKTSGYNEQFF. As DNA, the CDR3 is TGCAGTGCTAGCAAAACTAGCGGTTACAATGAGCAGTTCTTC.

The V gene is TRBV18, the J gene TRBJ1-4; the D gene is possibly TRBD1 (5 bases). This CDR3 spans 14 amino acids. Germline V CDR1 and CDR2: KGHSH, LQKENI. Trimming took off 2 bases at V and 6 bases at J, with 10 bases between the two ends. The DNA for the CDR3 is TGTGCCAGCTCACCATCGTTGACAGATGAAAAACTGTTTTTT. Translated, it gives CASSPSLTDEKLFF.

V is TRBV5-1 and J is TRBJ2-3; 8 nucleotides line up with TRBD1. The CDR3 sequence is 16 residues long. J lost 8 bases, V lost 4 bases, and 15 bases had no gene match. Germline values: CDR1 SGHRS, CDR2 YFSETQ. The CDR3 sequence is CASSNRADRVSGTQYF. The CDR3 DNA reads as TGCGCCAGCAGCAACAGGGCGGACAGGGTGTCGGGTACGCAGTATTTT.

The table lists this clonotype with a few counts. Written as DNA, the CDR3 is TGTGCCACCAGCAGAGATCAGAGAGTACAGTTCTTC. The encoded protein is CATSRDQRVQFF. The chain recombines TRBV15 with TRBJ2-1; D not certain. This CDR3 region has 12 residues. Trimming cost V 0 bases and J 13 bases, with 10 bases left between them. Germline values: CDR1 LNHNV, CDR2 YYDKDF (reference sequence).

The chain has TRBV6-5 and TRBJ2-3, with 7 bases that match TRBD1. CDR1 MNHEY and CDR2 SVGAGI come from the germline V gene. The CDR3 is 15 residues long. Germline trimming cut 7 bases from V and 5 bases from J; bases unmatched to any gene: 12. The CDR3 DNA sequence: TGTGCCAGCATCAAGGGAAGGGGGCAGGGAGATACGCAGTATTTT. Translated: CASIKGRGQGDTQYF.

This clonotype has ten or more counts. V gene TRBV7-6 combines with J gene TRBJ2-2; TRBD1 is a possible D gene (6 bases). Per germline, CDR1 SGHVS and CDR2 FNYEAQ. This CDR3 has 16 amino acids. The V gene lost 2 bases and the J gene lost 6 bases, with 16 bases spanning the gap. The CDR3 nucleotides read TGTGCCAGCAGCTTAAATATTGGGGACACGGCCGGGGAGCTGTTTTTT. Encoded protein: CASSLNIGDTAGELFF.

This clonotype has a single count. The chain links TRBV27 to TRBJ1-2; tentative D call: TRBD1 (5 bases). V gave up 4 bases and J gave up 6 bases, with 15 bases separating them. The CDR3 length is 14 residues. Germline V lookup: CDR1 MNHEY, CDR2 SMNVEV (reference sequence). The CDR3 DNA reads TGTGCCAGCAGTTCCAATACAGGTAGAGATGGCTACACCTTC. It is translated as CASSSNTGRDGYTF.

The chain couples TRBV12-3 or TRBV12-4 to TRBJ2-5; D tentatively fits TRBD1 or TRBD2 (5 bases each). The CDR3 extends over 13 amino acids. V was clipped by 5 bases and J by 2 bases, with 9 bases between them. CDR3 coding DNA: TGTGCCAGCAGTCGGGACCAACAAGAGACCCAGTACTTC. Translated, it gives CASSRDQQETQYF.

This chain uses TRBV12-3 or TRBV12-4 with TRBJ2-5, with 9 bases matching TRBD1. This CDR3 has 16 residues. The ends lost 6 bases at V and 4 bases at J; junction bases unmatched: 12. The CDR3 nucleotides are TGTGCCAGCAGCACCTACGGGACAGGGATCCCAGAGACCCAGTACTTC. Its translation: CASSTYGTGIPETQYF.